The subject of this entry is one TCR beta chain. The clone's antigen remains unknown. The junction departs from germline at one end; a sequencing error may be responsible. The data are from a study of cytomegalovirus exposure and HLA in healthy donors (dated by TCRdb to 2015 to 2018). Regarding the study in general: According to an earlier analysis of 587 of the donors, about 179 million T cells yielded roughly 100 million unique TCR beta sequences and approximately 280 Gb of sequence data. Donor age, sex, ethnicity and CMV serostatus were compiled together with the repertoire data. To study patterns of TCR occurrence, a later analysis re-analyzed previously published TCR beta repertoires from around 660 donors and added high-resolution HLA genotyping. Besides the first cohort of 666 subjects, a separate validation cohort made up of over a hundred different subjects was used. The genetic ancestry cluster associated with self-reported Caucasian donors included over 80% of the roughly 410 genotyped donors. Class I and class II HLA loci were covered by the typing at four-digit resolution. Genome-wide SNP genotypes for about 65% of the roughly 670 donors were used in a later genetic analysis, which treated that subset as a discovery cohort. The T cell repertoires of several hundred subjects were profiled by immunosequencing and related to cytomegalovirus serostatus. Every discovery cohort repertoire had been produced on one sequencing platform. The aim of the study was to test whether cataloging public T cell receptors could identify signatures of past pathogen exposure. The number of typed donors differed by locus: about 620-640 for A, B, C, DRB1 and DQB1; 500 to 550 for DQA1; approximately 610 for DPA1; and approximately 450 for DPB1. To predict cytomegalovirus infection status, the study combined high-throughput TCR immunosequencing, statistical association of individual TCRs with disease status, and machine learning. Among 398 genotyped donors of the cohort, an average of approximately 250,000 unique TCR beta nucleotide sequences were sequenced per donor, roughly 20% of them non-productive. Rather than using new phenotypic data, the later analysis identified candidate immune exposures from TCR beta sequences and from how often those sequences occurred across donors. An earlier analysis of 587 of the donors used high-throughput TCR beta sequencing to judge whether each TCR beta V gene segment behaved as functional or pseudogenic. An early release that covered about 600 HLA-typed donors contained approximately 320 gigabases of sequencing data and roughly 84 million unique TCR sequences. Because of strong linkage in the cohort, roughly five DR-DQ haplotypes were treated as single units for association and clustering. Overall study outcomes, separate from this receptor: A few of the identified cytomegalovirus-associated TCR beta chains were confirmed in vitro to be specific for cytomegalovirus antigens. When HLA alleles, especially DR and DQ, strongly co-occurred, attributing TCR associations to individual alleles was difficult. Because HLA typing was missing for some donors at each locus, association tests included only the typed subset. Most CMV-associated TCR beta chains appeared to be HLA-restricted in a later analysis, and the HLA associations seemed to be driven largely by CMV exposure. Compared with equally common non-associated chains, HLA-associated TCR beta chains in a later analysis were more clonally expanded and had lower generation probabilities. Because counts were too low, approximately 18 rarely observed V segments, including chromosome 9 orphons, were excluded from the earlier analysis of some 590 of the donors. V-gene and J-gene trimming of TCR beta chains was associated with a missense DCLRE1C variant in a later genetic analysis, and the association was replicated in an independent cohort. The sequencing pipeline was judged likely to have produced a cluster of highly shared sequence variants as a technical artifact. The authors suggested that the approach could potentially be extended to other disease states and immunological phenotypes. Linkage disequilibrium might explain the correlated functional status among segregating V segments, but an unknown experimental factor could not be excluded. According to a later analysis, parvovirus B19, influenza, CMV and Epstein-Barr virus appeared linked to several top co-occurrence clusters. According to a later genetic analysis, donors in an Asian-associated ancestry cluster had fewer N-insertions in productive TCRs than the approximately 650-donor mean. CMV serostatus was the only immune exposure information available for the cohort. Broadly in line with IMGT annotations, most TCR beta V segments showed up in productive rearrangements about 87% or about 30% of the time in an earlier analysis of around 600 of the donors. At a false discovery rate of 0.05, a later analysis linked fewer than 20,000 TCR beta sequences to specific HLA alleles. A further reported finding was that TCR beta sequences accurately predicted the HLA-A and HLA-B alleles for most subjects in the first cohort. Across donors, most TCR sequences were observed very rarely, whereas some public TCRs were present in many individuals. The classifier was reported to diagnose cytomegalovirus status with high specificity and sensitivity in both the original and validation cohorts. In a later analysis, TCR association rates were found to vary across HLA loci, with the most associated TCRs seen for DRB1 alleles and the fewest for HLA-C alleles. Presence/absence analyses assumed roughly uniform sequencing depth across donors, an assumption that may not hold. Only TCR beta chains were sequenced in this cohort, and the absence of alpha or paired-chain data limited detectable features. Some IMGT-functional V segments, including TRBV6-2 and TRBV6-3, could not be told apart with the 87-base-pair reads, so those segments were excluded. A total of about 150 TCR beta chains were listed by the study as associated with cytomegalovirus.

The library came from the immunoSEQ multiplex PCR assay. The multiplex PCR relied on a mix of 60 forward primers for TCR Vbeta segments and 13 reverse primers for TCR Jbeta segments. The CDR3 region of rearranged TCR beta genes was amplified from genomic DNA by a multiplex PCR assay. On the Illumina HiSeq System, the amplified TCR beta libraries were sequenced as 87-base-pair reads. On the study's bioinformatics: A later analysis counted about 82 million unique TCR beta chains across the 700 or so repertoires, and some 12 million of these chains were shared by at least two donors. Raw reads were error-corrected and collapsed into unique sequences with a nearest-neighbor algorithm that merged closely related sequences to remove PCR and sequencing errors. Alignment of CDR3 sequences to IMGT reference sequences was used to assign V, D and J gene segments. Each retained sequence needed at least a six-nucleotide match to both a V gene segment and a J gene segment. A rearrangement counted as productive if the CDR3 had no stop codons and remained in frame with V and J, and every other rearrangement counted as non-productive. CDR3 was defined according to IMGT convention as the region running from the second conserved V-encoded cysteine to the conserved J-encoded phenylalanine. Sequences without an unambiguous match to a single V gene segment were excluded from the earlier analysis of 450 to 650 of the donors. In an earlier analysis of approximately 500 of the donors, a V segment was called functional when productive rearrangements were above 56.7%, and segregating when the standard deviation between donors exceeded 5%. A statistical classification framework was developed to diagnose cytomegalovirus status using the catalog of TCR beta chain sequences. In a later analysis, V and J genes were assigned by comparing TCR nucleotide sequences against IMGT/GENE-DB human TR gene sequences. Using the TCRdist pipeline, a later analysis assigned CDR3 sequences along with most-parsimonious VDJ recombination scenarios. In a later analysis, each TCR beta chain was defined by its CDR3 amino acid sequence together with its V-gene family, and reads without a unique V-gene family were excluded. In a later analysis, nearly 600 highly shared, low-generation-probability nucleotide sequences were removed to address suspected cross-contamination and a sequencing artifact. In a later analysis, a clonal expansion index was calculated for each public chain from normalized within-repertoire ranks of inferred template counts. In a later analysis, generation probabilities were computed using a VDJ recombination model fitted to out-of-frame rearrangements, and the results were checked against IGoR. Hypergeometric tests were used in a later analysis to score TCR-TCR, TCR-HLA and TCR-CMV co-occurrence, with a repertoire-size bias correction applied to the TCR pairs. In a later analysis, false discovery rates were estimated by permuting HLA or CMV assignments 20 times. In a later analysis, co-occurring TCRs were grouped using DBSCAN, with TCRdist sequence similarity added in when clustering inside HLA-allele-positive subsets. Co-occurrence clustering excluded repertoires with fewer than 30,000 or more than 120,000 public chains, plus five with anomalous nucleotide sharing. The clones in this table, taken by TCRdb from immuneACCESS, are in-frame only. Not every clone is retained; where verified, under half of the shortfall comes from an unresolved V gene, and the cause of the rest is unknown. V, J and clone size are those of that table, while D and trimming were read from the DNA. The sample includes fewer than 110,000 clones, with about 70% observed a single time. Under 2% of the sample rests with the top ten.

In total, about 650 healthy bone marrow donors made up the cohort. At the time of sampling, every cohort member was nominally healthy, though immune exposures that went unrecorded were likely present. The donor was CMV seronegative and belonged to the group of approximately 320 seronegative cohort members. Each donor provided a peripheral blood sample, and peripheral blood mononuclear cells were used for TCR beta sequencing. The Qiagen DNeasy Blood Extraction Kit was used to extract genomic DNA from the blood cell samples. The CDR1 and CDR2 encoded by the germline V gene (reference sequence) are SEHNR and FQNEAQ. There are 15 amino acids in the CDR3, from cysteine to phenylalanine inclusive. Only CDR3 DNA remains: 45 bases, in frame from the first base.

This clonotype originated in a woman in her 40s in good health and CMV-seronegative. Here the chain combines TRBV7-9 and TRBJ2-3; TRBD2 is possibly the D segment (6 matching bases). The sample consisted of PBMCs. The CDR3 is CSSSFQVAAGNTQYF. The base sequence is TGTTCCAGCAGCTTCCAGGTCGCGGCGGGAAATACGCAGTATTTT.